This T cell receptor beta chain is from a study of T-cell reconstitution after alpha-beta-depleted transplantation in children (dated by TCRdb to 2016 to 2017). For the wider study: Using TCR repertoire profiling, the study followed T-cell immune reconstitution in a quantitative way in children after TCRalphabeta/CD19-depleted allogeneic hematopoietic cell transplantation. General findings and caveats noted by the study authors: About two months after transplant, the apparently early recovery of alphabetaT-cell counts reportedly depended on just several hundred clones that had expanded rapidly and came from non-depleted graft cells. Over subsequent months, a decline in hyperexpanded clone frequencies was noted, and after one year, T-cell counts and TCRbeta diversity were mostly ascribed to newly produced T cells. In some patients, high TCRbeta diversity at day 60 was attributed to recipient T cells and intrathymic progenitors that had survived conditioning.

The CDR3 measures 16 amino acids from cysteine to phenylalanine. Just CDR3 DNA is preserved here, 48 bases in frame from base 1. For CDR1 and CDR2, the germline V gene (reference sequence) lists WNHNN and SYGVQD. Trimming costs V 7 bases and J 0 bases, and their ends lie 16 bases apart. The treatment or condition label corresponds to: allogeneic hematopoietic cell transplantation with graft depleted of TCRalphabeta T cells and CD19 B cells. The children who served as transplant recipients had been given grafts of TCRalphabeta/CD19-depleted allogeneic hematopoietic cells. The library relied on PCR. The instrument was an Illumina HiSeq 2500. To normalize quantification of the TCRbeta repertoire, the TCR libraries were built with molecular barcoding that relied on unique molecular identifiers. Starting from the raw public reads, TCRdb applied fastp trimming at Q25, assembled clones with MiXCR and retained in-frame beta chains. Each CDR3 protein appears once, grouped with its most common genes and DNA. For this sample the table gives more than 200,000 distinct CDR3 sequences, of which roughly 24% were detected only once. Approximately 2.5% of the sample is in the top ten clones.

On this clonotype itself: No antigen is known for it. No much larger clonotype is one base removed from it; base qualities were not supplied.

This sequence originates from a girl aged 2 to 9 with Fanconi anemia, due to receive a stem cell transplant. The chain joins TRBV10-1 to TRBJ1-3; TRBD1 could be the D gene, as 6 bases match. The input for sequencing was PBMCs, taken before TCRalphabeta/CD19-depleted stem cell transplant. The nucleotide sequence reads TGCGCCAGCATGGAGGGGGACCCCTACTCTGGAAACACCATATATTTT. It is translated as CASMEGDPYSGNTIYF.